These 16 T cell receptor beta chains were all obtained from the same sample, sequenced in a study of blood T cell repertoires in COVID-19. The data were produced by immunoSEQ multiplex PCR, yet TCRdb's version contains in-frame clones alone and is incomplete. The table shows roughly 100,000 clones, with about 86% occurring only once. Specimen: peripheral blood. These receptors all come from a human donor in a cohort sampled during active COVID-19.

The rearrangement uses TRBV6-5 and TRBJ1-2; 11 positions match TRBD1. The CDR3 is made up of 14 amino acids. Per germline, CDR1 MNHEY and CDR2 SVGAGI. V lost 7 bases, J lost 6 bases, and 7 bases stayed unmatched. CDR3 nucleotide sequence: TGTGCCAGCACCCCGGACAGGGGGCTAAATGGCTACACCTTC. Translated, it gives CASTPDRGLNGYTF.

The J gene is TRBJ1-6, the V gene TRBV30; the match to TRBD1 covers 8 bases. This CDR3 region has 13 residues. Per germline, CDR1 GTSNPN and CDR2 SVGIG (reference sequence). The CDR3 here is CASDRAYNSPLHF. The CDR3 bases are TGTGCTTCGGACAGGGCATATAATTCACCCCTCCACTTT.

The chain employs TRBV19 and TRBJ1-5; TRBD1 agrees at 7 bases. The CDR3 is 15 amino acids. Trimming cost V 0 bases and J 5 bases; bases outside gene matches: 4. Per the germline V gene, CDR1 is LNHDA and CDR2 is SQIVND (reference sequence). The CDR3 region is CASSIEDRQDQPQHF. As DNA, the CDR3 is TGTGCCAGTAGTATAGAGGACAGGCAAGATCAGCCCCAGCATTTT.

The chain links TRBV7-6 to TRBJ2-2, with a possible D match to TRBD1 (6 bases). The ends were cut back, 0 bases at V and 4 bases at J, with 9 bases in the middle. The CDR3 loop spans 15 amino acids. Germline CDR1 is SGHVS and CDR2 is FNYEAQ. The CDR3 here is CASSLARGSTGELFF. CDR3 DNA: TGTGCCAGCAGCTTAGCGAGGGGGAGCACCGGGGAGCTGTTTTTT.

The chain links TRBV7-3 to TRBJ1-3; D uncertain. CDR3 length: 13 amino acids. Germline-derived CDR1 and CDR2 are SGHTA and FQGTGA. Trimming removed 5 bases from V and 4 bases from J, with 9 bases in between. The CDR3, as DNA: TGTGCCAGCAGCCAGGTTCCGGGAAACACCATATATTTT. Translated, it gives CASSQVPGNTIYF.

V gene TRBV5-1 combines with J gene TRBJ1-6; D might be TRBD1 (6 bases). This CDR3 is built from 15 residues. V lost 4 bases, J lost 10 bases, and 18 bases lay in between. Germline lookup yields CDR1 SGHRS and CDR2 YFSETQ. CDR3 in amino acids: CASSPLGQSESPLHF. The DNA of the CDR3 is TGCGCCAGCAGCCCCCTAGGACAGAGCGAATCACCCCTCCACTTT.

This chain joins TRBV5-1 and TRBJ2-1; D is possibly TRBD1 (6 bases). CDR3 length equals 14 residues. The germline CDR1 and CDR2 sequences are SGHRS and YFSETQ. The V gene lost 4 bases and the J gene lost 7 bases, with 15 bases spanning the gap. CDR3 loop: CASSVLAQGNEQFF. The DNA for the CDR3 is TGCGCCAGCAGCGTTTTGGCTCAGGGGAATGAGCAGTTCTTC. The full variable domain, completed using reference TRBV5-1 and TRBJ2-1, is KAGVTQTPRYLIKTRGQQVTLSCSPISGHRSVSWYQQTPGQGLQFLFEYFSETQRNKGNFPGRFSGRQFSNSRSEMNVSTLELGDSALYLCASSVLAQGNEQFFGPGTRLTVL.

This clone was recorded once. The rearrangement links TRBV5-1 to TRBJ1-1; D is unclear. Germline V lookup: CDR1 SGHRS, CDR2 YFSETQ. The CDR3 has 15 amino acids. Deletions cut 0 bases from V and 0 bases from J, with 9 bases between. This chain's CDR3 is CASSLGARVNTEAFF. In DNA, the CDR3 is TGCGCCAGCAGCTTGGGGGCCCGAGTGAACACTGAAGCTTTCTTT.

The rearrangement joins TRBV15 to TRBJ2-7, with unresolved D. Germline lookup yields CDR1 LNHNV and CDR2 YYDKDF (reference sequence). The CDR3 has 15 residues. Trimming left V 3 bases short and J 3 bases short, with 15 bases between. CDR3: CATSSAESSHYEQYF. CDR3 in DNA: TGTGCCACCAGCAGCGCGGAATCTTCCCACTACGAGCAGTACTTC.

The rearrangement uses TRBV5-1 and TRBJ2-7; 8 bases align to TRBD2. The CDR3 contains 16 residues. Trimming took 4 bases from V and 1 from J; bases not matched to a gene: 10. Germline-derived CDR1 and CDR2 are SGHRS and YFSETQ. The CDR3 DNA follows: TGCGCCAGCAGCCCGACGGGAGGGACGGAATCCTACGAGCAGTACTTC. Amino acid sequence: CASSPTGGTESYEQYF.

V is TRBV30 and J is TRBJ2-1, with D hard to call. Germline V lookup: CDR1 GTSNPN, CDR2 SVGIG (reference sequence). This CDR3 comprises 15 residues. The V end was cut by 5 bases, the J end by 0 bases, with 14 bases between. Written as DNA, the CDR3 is TGTGCCTGGGGTGAGAGTATTAGCTCCTACAATGAGCAGTTCTTC. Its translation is CAWGESISSYNEQFF.

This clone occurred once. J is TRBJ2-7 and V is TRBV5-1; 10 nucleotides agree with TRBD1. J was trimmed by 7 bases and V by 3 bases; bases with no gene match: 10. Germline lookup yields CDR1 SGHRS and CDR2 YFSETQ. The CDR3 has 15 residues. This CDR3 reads CASSSSGTGDFEQYF. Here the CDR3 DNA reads TGCGCCAGCAGCTCATCCGGGACAGGGGACTTTGAGCAGTACTTC.

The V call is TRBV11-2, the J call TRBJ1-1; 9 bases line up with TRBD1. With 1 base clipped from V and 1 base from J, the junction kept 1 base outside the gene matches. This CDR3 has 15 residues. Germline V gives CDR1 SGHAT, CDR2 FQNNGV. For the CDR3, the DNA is TGTGCCAGCAGCTTAGGGGGACAGGGGAACACTGAAGCTTTCTTT. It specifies CASSLGGQGNTEAFF.

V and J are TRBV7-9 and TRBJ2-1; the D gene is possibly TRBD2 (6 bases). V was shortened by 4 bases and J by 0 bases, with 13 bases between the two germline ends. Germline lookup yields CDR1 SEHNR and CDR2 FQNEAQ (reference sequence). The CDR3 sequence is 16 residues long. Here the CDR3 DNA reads TGTGCCAGCAGCTCTTATAGCGGCAGCTCCTACAATGAGCAGTTCTTC. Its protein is CASSSYSGSSYNEQFF.

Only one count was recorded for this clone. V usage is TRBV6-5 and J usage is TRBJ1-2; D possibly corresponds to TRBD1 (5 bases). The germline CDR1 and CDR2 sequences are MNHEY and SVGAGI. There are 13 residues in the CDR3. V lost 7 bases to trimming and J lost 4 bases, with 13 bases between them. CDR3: CASTPDSIYGYTF. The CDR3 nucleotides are TGTGCCAGCACCCCCGACAGCATCTATGGCTACACCTTC.

The CDR3 region is CASSYLLTGGETQYF. The CDR3 region has the DNA TGTGCCAGCAGTTACCTGCTTACAGGGGGGGAGACCCAGTACTTC. V and J are TRBV6-5 and TRBJ2-5; 8 nucleotides match TRBD1. This CDR3 spans 15 amino acids. Losses at the gene ends were 2 bases for V and 5 bases for J; bases not matched to a gene: 7. CDR1 MNHEY and CDR2 SVGAGI come from the germline V gene.